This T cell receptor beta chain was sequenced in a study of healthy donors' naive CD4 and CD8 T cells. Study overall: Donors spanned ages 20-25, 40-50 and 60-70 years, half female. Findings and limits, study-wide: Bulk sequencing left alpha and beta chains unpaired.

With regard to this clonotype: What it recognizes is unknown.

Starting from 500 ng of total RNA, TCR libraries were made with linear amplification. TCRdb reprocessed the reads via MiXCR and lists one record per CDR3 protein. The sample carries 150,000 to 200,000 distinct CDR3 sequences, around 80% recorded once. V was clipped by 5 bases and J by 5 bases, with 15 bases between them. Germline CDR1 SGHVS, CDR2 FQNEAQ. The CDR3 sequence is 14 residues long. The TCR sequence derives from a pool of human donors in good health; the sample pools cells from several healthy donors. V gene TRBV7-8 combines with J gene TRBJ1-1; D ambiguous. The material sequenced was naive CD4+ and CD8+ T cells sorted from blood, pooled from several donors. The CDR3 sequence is CASSGREGGTEAFF. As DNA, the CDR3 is TGTGCCAGCAGCGGGCGCGAGGGAGGGACTGAAGCTTTCTTT.